This record looks at one T cell receptor (beta chain) sequence and its context. Its antigen specificity is not known. Base qualities are not at hand, and no much larger clone is one base apart. The data were taken from a study of T cell changes during pregnancy in multiple sclerosis (dated by TCRdb to the late 2010s). Notes on the research overall: Changes in the T cell repertoire over the course of pregnancy were examined in this study in women with multiple sclerosis.

The receptor library was made with the immunoSEQ multiplex PCR assay. As stored in TCRdb, this immuneACCESS dataset retains in-frame rearrangements with V and J assigned. A fraction of the clones does not appear; measured against another copy, unresolved V genes explain less than half of the discrepancy, and the remainder lacks a known reason. A total of about 51,000 clones appear in this sample, roughly 93% of them only once. Around 1.9% of the sample lies in the top ten. CDR1 and CDR2, looked up from the germline V gene (reference sequence), are SGHNT and YYREEE. The CDR3 goes from the cysteine to the phenylalanine over 15 residues. The read is trimmed to its CDR3 DNA, 45 bases read in frame from base 1. Between the V and J ends, shortened by 2 bases and 4 bases respectively, the junction contains 15 bases.

This receptor was taken from a female donor with multiple sclerosis, enrolled in a pregnancy study. This sample comprised peripheral blood, obtained in the second trimester of pregnancy. The chain was built from TRBV5-4 and TRBJ1-1; the D gene remains uncertain. The DNA reads TGTGCCAGCAGCTTTGGAGGGTCCTCAATCACTGAAGCTTTCTTT. This codes for CASSFGGSSITEAFF. The full variable domain, with segments outside the CDR3 supplied by the reference TRBV5-4 and TRBJ1-1 proteins, appears as ETGVTQSPTHLIKTRGQQVTLRCSSQSGHNTVSWYQQALGQGPQFIFQYYREEENGRGNFPPRFSGLQFPNYSSELNVNALELDDSALYLCASSFGGSSITEAFFGQGTRLTVV.